These T cell receptor beta chains were read from a single sample in a study of T cell repertoires in cytomegalovirus infection. MiXCR, applied by TCRdb to the reads, yields one record per CDR3 protein. The repertoire holds hundreds of thousands of distinct CDR3 sequences, with 20% to 25% as singletons. Specimen: CD8+ T cells from PBMCs. These receptors came from a human donor in good health (CMV status not recorded). Some clones in this sample may be carry-over from other donors' samples. Each CDR3 is given with its conserved first and last residue. The D gene is left open where the match is weak. Clone size is stated in some rows and not others, as once, few, many or a class when expanded.

>.|TRBJ2-3|.|TRBV7-9
TGTGCCAGCAGCTTAGGGGGGTCGGTTACAGATACGCAGTATTTT
CASSLGGSVTDTQYF
>.|TRBJ1-1|.|TRBV19
TGTGCCAGTAAAGTTAACGCGGGAGCTAACACTGAAGCTTTCTTT
CASKVNAGANTEAFF
>.|TRBJ1-5|TRBD1|TRBV24-1
TGTGCCACCGAGGAGACAGGGGGTAAGAACAATCAGCCCCAGCATTTT
CATEETGGKNNQPQHF
>many|TRBJ2-2|.|TRBV2
TGTGCCAGCGGGGCCGGGGAGCTGTTTTTT
CASGAGELFF
>many|TRBJ1-3|TRBD1|TRBV7-2
TGTGCCAGCAGCTTTACAGGGGCTGGAAACACCATATATTTT
CASSFTGAGNTIYF
>.|TRBJ2-1|.|TRBV7-9
TGTGCCAGCAGCGGTGTCGGGGGATGGGGCAATGAGCAGTTCTTC
CASSGVGGWGNEQFF
>few|TRBJ1-2|.|TRBV6-6
TGTGCCAGCAGTACCGACACCGCTAACTATGGCTACACCTTC
CASSTDTANYGYTF
>few|TRBJ2-1|.|TRBV7-9
TGTGCCAGCAGCCCCGAGGATTTTGATGAGCAGTTCTTC
CASSPEDFDEQFF
>few|TRBJ1-5|.|TRBV28
TGTGCCAGCAGACCCTGGGAATTCAATCAGCCCCAGCATTTT
CASRPWEFNQPQHF
>many|TRBJ2-5|TRBD2|TRBV7-2
TGTGCCAGCAGTTTCGACGGCGGGGGCCAAGAGACCCAGTACTTC
CASSFDGGGQETQYF
>.|TRBJ2-1|.|TRBV6-8
TGTGCCACCCAGGGGGGAGCCTACAATGAGCAGTTCTTC
CATQGGAYNEQFF